This T cell receptor beta chain was captured in a study of T cell repertoires in cytomegalovirus infection. Overall study context: Public signatures in TCR beta pointed to CMV infection and matching HLA type.

This clonotype came up many times. What it binds is not known. After removal of 4 bases from V and 1 base from J, the junction contained 10 bases not matched to a gene. Per germline, CDR1 SGHVS and CDR2 FQNEAQ. This CDR3 is built from 18 residues. TCRdb ran MiXCR on the reads and lists one entry per CDR3 protein. Here the sample spans about 740,000 distinct CDR3 sequences, about a third being singletons. Overall study findings and caveats: Dominating the ex vivo response were TCR beta clonotypes that were CMV-specific and HLA-C-restricted. Identification of carriers of CMV plus the relevant HLA was achieved through cumulative public TCR beta family frequency.

The clonotype was recovered from a human donor in good health (CMV status not recorded). Some clones in this sample may be carry-over from other donors' samples. The chain uses TRBV7-8 and TRBJ2-6, with TRBD1 matching 7 bases. The sequenced material came from PBMCs. The CDR3 is CASSSRQGSSSGANVLTF. CDR3 DNA sequence: TGTGCCAGCAGCTCCCGACAGGGAAGCTCATCTGGGGCCAACGTCCTGACTTTC.